Listed here are 19 T cell receptor beta chains from one sample, sequenced in a study of cytomegalovirus exposure and HLA in healthy donors. The primer mix had 60 Vbeta and 13 Jbeta primers. Using immunoSEQ multiplex PCR, the repertoire was profiled, and TCRdb retains in-frame clones only, with some absent. The sample shows 90,000 or so clones, about 76% of them seen only once. Sequenced input: PBMCs. Receptor source: a man aged 30-40 years in good health and CMV-seropositive.

The CDR3 bases are TGTGCCAGCAGCGCAGTCAGCGGGGGGGCCTACAATGAGCAGTTCTTC. This codes for CASSAVSGGAYNEQFF. V gene TRBV9 combines with J gene TRBJ2-1; 10 positions agree with TRBD2. Germline assignment: CDR1 SGDLS and CDR2 YYNGEE. The ends lost 3 bases at V and 2 bases at J; junction bases unmatched: 5. The CDR3 spans 16 residues.

CDR3 nucleotides: TGTGCCAGCAGTGAAGAAACAGGGGGGGGTCAGCCCCAGCATTTT. Its protein is CASSEETGGGQPQHF. The chain is built from TRBV6-1 and TRBJ1-5, with 8 bases identical to TRBD1. The V gene end was trimmed by 1 base and the J gene end by 6 bases; junction bases not matched to a gene: 5. The CDR3 has 15 residues. Germline values: CDR1 MNHNS, CDR2 SASEGT.

This rearrangement joins TRBV5-5 to TRBJ1-2, with 10 bases fitting TRBD1. This CDR3 is built from 17 residues. J gave up 5 bases and V 4 bases, and 14 bases lay outside the gene matches. CDR1 SGHKS and CDR2 YYEKEE come from the germline V gene (reference sequence). CDR3 DNA sequence: TGTGCCAGCAGCAACCGGGACAGGGGCCTCATGGGGTATGGCTACACCTTC. Amino acid sequence: CASSNRDRGLMGYGYTF.

J is TRBJ2-5 and V is TRBV9, with D tentatively TRBD1 (5 bases). Germline assignment: CDR1 SGDLS and CDR2 YYNGEE. The CDR3 sequence is 12 residues long. V dropped 4 bases and J dropped 5 bases, with 9 bases sitting between them. CDR3 coding DNA: TGTGCCAGCAGCCAAGGGGTGGAGACCCAGTACTTC. The encoded protein is CASSQGVETQYF.

This chain's CDR3 is CASSLVAATRDTQYF. The CDR3 DNA reads as TGTGCCAGCAGTTTGGTGGCAGCCACTAGGGATACGCAGTATTTT. This chain joins TRBV28 and TRBJ2-3, with D perhaps TRBD2 (5 bases). The CDR3 consists of 15 residues. Trimming took off 3 bases at V and 6 bases at J, with 16 bases between the two ends. CDR1 and CDR2 (germline): MDHEN, SYDVKM.

V and J are TRBV5-4 and TRBJ2-3, with 12 bases identical to TRBD2. The germline V gene encodes CDR1 SGHNT and CDR2 YYREEE (reference sequence). The CDR3 runs 19 residues. V lost 0 bases and J lost 1; bases outside the gene matches: 9. In DNA, the CDR3 is TGTGCCAGCAGCTTGGCCGGGCTAGCGGGGGGGCAGGGCACAGATACGCAGTATTTT. Its protein is CASSLAGLAGGQGTDTQYF.

The sample holds one count of this clone. The genes are TRBV10-3 and TRBJ2-3; D unclear. Trimming left V 9 bases short and J 10 bases short, with 14 bases between. The germline gives CDR1 ENHRY, CDR2 SYGVKD. This CDR3 region has 11 residues. The CDR3 DNA follows: TGTGCCATAAAGGTTGGGCAGGCGCAGTATTTT. This codes for CAIKVGQAQYF.

The genes are TRBV9 and TRBJ2-4; D unresolved. The CDR3 is made up of 15 amino acids. Trimming took 0 bases from V and 0 from J, leaving 7 bases between them. The germline V gene has CDR1 SGDLS and CDR2 YYNGEE. The CDR3 bases are TGTGCCAGCAGCGTAGACAGTATAGCCAAAAACATTCAGTACTTC. Translated: CASSVDSIAKNIQYF.

The genes are TRBV30 and TRBJ1-3; 7 bases agree with TRBD1. Per germline, CDR1 GTSNPN and CDR2 SVGIG (reference sequence). The CDR3 totals 12 residues. With V trimmed by 3 bases and J by 8 bases, 4 bases remained unmatched. The CDR3 bases are TGTGCCTGGAGACGACAGGGAGACACCATATATTTT. Its protein product is CAWRRQGDTIYF.

The rearrangement links TRBV9 to TRBJ2-3; the match to TRBD2 covers 10 bases. Germline trimming cut 2 bases from V and 6 bases from J; bases unmatched to any gene: 6. The CDR3 totals 15 residues. Germline loops: CDR1 SGDLS, CDR2 YYNGEE. CDR3 bases: TGTGCCAGCAGCGTTCCAGCGGGGGGGCATGATACGCAGTATTTT. The encoded protein is CASSVPAGGHDTQYF.

The chain joins TRBV25-1 to TRBJ2-3, with TRBD2 matching over 8 bases. The germline V gene encodes CDR1 MGHDK and CDR2 SYGVNS. J was trimmed by 6 bases and V by 6 bases; bases with no gene match: 14. The CDR3 runs to 16 residues. The CDR3 DNA reads as TGTGCCAGCAGCCCCCTCGGGGCGGGGGGCGCGGATACGCAGTATTTT. Translation gives CASSPLGAGGADTQYF.

This clone was detected a few times. This chain links TRBV5-1 with TRBJ2-7; 7 bases fit TRBD2. V dropped 0 bases and J dropped 1; count of bases not matched to a gene: 7. The length of the CDR3 is 16 residues. Germline V lookup: CDR1 SGHRS, CDR2 YFSETQ. This CDR3 reads CASSLGEGRDSYEQYF. The CDR3 coding sequence is TGCGCCAGCAGCTTGGGGGAGGGGCGGGATTCCTACGAGCAGTACTTC.

V gene TRBV9 combines with J gene TRBJ2-5, with 7 bases matching TRBD2. Germline CDR1 and CDR2: SGDLS and YYNGEE. The CDR3 runs 15 residues. V trimming: 4 bases; J trimming: 5 bases; junction bases outside the gene matches: 11. The CDR3 loop reads CASSPMTSPAETQYF. As DNA, the CDR3 is TGTGCCAGCAGCCCGATGACTAGCCCGGCCGAGACCCAGTACTTC.

The V and J genes are TRBV19 and TRBJ1-6; TRBD1 aligns across 8 bases. Germline CDR1 LNHDA, CDR2 SQIVND (reference sequence). The CDR3 sequence is 18 residues long. Germline trimming cut 5 bases from V and 3 bases from J; bases unmatched to any gene: 12. The CDR3 nucleotides are TGTGCCAGTAGTCTTACCCCGGGACAGGACATCTATAATTCACCCCTCCACTTT. It codes for CASSLTPGQDIYNSPLHF.

The V call is TRBV19, the J call TRBJ1-3; no clear D gene. The germline V and J ends were trimmed by 2 bases and 4 bases, with 15 bases remaining between them. Germline V CDR1 and CDR2: LNHDA, SQIVND (reference sequence). This CDR3 is 16 amino acids long. Here the CDR3 reads CASSIPWTPEGNTIYF. The CDR3, as DNA: TGTGCCAGTAGTATACCCTGGACTCCTGAAGGAAACACCATATATTTT.

This clone appeared a few times. The V and J genes are TRBV5-5 and TRBJ2-1; D ambiguous. This CDR3 is 13 amino acids long. Germline-derived CDR1 and CDR2 are SGHKS and YYEKEE (reference sequence). Deletions cut 0 bases from V and 8 bases from J, with 9 bases between. The CDR3 nucleotides read TGTGCCAGCAGCTTGGCAGGCGTTGATGAGCAGTTCTTC. Its protein product is CASSLAGVDEQFF.

The chain carries TRBV14 and TRBJ2-1; D is perhaps TRBD1 (6 bases). Germline lookup yields CDR1 SGHDN and CDR2 FVKESK. The CDR3 has 14 residues. The V end lost 1 base, the J end lost 13 bases, and 17 bases lay between the germline ends. The CDR3 DNA reads TGTGCCAGCAGCCAAGGCCTGGGGGCTGTAGGTCAGTTCTTC. Protein: CASSQGLGAVGQFF.

V and J are TRBV30 and TRBJ1-2; D call uncertain. CDR1 is GTSNPN and CDR2 is SVGIG in the germline V gene (reference sequence). V was shortened by 1 base and J by 8 bases, with 11 bases between the two germline ends. The CDR3 is 12 amino acids. The CDR3: CAWSAEIGGYTF. CDR3 nucleotide sequence: TGTGCCTGGAGTGCCGAAATCGGGGGCTACACCTTC. Complete variable domain (other parts from reference TRBV30 and TRBJ1-2): SQTIHQWPATLVQPVGSPLSLECTVEGTSNPNLYWYRQAAGRGLQLLFYSVGIGQISSEVPQNLSASRPQDRQFILSSKKLLLSDSGFYLCAWSAEIGGYTFGSGTRLTVV.

The chain combines TRBV5-1 with TRBJ2-3, with 9 bases aligning to TRBD2. CDR3 length equals 16 residues. From germline, CDR1 is SGHRS and CDR2 YFSETQ. Losses at the gene ends were 2 bases for V and 1 base for J; bases not matched to a gene: 5. CDR3 loop: CASSFGASGGTDTQYF. The CDR3 coding sequence is TGCGCCAGCAGCTTCGGGGCTAGCGGGGGCACAGATACGCAGTATTTT. Full variable domain (missing parts from reference TRBV5-1 and TRBJ2-3): KAGVTQTPRYLIKTRGQQVTLSCSPISGHRSVSWYQQTPGQGLQFLFEYFSETQRNKGNFPGRFSGRQFSNSRSEMNVSTLELGDSALYLCASSFGASGGTDTQYFGPGTRLTVL.